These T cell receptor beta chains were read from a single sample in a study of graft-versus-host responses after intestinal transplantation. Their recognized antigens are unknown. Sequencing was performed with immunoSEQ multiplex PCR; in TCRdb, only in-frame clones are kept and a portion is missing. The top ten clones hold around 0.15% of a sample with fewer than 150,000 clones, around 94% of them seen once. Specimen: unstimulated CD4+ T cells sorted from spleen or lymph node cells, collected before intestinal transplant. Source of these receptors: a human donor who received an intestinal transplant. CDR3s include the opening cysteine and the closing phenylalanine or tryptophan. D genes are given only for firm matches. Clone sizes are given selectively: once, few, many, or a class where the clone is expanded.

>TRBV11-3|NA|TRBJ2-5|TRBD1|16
TGTGCCAGCAGCCCTTCCGGGACAGGGGGTCAAGAGACCCAGTACTTC
CASSPSGTGGQETQYF
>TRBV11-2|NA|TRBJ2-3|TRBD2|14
TGTGCCAGCCGGACTAGCGGGGGCACAGATACGCAGTATTTT
CASRTSGGTDTQYF
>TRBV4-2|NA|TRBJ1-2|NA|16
TGTGCCAGCAGCCAAGCCCTAAGAGGGGCTAACTATGGCTACACCTTC
CASSQALRGANYGYTF
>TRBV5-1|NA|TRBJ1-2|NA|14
TGCGCCAGCAGCTGGGGCAGAACAAACTATGGCTACACCTTC
CASSWGRTNYGYTF
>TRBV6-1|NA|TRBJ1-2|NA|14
TGTGCCAGCAGTCCGGATACGACTAACTATGGCTACACCTTC
CASSPDTTNYGYTF
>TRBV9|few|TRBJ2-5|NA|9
TGTGCCACCTCAGGGCCCCAGTACTTC
CATSGPQYF
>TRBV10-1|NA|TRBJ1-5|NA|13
TGCGCCAGCAGTAGAACCGGGGGTCAGCCCCAGCATTTT
CASSRTGGQPQHF
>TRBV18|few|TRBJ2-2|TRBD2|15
TGTGCCAGCACGGGCCAGCGGGGGAACACCGGGGAGCTGTTTTTT
CASTGQRGNTGELFF
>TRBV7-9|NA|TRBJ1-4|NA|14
TGTGCCAGCAGCCCGTTGAGTGGAGGGACAAAACTGTTTTTT
CASSPLSGGTKLFF
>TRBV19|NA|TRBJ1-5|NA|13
TGTGCCAGTAGTATTTTGGAGGGTCAGCCCCAGCATTTT
CASSILEGQPQHF
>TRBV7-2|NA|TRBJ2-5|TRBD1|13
TGTGCCAGCAGCACGGACAGGTTTGGGGCCCAGTACTTC
CASSTDRFGAQYF
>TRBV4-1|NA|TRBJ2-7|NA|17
TGCGCCAGCAGCCAAGATCTCCAGACACCTCATACCTACGAGCAGTACTTC
CASSQDLQTPHTYEQYF
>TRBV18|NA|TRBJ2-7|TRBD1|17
TGTGCCAGCTCACCCAAAGACCGGACAGGGGGCTTTTCGGAGCAGTACTTC
CASSPKDRTGGFSEQYF
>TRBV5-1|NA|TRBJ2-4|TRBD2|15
TGCGCCAGCAGCTTGGGGGCGGGAGGCAAAAACATTCAGTACTTC
CASSLGAGGKNIQYF
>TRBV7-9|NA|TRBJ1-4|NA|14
TGTGCCAGCAGCCACCGGGCCACAAATGAAAAACTGTTTTTT
CASSHRATNEKLFF
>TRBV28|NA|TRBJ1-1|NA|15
TGTGCCAGCAGTTTAGGGGGGTCAGGGTACACTGAAGCTTTCTTT
CASSLGGSGYTEAFF
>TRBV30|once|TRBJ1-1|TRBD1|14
TGTGCCTGGAACCCGACAGGGGGGAACACTGAAGCTTTCTTT
CAWNPTGGNTEAFF
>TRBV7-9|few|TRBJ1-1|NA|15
TGTGCCAGCAGCCAGGAGCCGGCGAGGGCCACTGAAGCTTTCTTT
CASSQEPARATEAFF
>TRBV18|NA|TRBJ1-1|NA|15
TGTGCCAGCTCACTCAACCCTTTGGGGAACACTGAAGCTTTCTTT
CASSLNPLGNTEAFF
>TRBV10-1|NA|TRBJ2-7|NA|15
TGCGCCAGCAGTCCGGAGAGGGGGGTTTCCTACGAGCAGTACTTC
CASSPERGVSYEQYF
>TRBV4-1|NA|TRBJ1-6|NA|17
TGCGCCAGCAGCCAAGATTTCAGGACAGCCTATAATTCACCCCTCCACTTT
CASSQDFRTAYNSPLHF
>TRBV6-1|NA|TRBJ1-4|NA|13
TGTGCCAGCACGAGGGCGCGAAATGAAAAACTGTTTTTT
CASTRARNEKLFF
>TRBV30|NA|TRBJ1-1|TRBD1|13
TGTGCCTGGAGGGGACAGGGTTGGGCTGAAGCTTTCTTT
CAWRGQGWAEAFF
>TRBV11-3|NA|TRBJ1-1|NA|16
TGTGCCAGCAGCTCCCCATGGGGGGGTCAGAACACTGAAGCTTTCTTT
CASSSPWGGQNTEAFF
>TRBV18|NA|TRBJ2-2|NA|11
TGTGCCAGCTCACGTGCCGGGGAGCTGTTTTTT
CASSRAGELFF
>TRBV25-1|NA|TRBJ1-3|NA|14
TGTGCCAGCAGTGAGGACTTGATTGGAAACACCATATATTTT
CASSEDLIGNTIYF
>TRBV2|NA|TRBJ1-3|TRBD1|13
TGTGCCAGCAGTACAGGGGCGCCGTACACCATATATTTT
CASSTGAPYTIYF
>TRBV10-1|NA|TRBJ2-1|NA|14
TGCGCCAGCTCCCGGGGCGGCTCCTACAATGAGCAGTTCTTC
CASSRGGSYNEQFF
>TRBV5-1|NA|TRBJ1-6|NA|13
TGCGCCAGCAGCTTGGAGGTAGATTCACCCCTCCACTTT
CASSLEVDSPLHF
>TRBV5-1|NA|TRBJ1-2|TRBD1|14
TGCGCCAGCAGCCCGGGACAGGGGCCCTATGGCTACACCTTC
CASSPGQGPYGYTF
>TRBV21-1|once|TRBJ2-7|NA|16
TGTGCCAGCAGCAAAGAGAGGCATAAAGGGACCTACGAGCAGTACTTC
CASSKERHKGTYEQYF
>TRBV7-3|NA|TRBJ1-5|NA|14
TGTGCCAGCAGCTTAAGGGGGGGCAATCAGCCCCAGCATTTT
CASSLRGGNQPQHF
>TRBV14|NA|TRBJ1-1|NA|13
TGTGCCAGCAGCCGGGGCTTGAACACTGAAGCTTTCTTT
CASSRGLNTEAFF
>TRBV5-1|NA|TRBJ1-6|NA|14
TGCGCCAGCAGCTTGATTGACGACAATTCACCCCTCCACTTT
CASSLIDDNSPLHF
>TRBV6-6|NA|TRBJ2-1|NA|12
TGTGCCAGCAGGCAAGTGTTCGATGAGCAGTTCTTC
CASRQVFDEQFF
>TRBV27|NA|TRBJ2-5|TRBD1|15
TGTGCCAGCAGCCAAGGACAGGGGCGGGTCGAGACCCAGTACTTC
CASSQGQGRVETQYF
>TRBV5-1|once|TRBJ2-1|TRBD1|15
TGCGCCAGCAGAGACGACAGGGGTTCTTACAATGAGCAGTTCTTC
CASRDDRGSYNEQFF
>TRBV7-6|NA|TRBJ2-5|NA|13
TGTGCCAGCAGCCCCCTAGCGTTGGAGACCCAGTACTTC
CASSPLALETQYF
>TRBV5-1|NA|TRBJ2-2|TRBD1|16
TGCGCCAGCAGCTTGGATACAGGGGGAGTGACCGGGGAGCTGTTTTTT
CASSLDTGGVTGELFF
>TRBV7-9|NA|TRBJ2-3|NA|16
TGTGCCAGCAGCTCCGGGATCGACTGGCTCACAGATACGCAGTATTTT
CASSSGIDWLTDTQYF
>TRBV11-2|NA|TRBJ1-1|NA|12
TGTGCCAGCAGCGCGGCAGGGAACGGAGCTTTCTTT
CASSAAGNGAFF
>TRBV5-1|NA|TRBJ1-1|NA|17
TGCGCCAGCAGCCGTGACGAGGGGGGCGCGGTGAACACTGAAGCTTTCTTT
CASSRDEGGAVNTEAFF
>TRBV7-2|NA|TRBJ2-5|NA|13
TGTGCCAGCACCTTTACTGGGGAAGAGACCCAGTACTTC
CASTFTGEETQYF
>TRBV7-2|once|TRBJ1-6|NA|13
TGTGCCAGCAGCCAAAGACAGAATTCACCCCTCCACTTT
CASSQRQNSPLHF
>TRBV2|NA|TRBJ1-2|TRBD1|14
TGTGCCAGCAGTGGACAGGGAGCTAACTATGGCTACACCTTC
CASSGQGANYGYTF
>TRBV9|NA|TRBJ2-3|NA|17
TGTGCCAGCAGCGTAGCCGTCGAGGGGGGGCCTATAGATACGCAGTATTTT
CASSVAVEGGPIDTQYF
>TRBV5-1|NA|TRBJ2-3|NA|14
TGCGCCAGCACCAGGGGGGAAGGAACAGATACGCAGTATTTT
CASTRGEGTDTQYF
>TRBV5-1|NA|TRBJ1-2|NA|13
TGCGCCAGCAGCTTGCAGTCCGCCTATGGCTACACCTTC
CASSLQSAYGYTF
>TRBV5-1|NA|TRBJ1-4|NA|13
TGCGCCAGCAGCCCAGCCGTGGGGGAAAAACTGTTTTTT
CASSPAVGEKLFF
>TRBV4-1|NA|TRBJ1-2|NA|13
TGCGCCAGCAGCCAAGTCGTGGGAGAAGGCTACACCTTC
CASSQVVGEGYTF
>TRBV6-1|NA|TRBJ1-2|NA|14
TGTGCCAGCAGTGAAGGGGTACCTAACTATGGCTACACCTTC
CASSEGVPNYGYTF
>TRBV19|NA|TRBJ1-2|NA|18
TGTGCCAGTACCAACCCGGGGCGTTCTGGGCCCCAGGGGATTGGCTACACCTTC
CASTNPGRSGPQGIGYTF
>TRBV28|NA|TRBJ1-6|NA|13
TGTGCCAGCTCGGGACCGAGGAATTCACCCCTCCACTTT
CASSGPRNSPLHF